The clone carrying this TCR beta chain was detected many times. Its antigen is unidentified. Germline values: CDR1 MNHEY, CDR2 SVGAGI. V lost 5 bases, J lost 11 bases, and 8 bases stayed unmatched. The CDR3 has 13 residues. The data were obtained in a study of T-cell memory formation after mild COVID-19. Study background: Largely, TCR clusters stayed within a single donor. Notes on the study in general: Clones that contracted clustered mainly in CM and EM if CD4+ and in EMRA if CD8+. CD4/CD8 balance held among clones contracting day 15 to 85, and later expanders leaned CD4+.

TCRdb redid the calling of the 5' RACE reads with MiXCR, one entry per CDR3 protein. In the table there are 200,000 to 250,000 distinct CDR3 sequences, over 9% of which are singletons. The specimen was PBMCs or a T cell subset sorted from them (not recorded which). The receptor was isolated from a man aged 18 to 29 who had mild COVID-19 (a few samples of this study predate the infection). Cell type and time point are not known. V usage is TRBV6-5 and J usage is TRBJ1-5; TRBD1 aligns across 8 bases. This CDR3 is CASSEDRARAQHF. CDR3 sequence (DNA): TGTGCCAGCAGTGAGGACAGGGCAAGGGCCCAGCATTTT.